This T cell receptor beta chain was obtained from a study of response to subunit inactivated influenza vaccine (dated by TCRdb to 2016 to 2019). Turning to the overall study: To follow how T cells responded to a trivalent subunit inactivated influenza vaccine, the researchers relied on deep quantitative profiling of the T cell receptor repertoire. Overall results and qualifications from the work: According to the authors, only a limited number of new T cells may be recruited by each seasonal influenza vaccination.

Library prep was done by RT-PCR. The reads were generated on an Illumina HiSeq 2500. TCRdb applied fastp at Q25 and MiXCR to the public reads, then kept only in-frame beta chains. Under each unique CDR3 protein, matching rows form one entry showing the most common genes and DNA. The sample contains approximately 310,000 distinct CDR3 sequences, roughly a fifth of them found a single time. 9.5% to 13% of the sample goes to the ten largest clones. The junction carries 12 bases between V and J, which are trimmed by 2 bases and 8 bases respectively. Its CDR3 holds 14 amino acids, cysteine through phenylalanine. Just CDR3 DNA is preserved here, 42 bases in frame from base 1. From a lookup of the germline V gene (reference sequence), CDR1 and CDR2 are MNHEY and SMNVEV. This clonotype was seen more than once but under ten times. The antigen this receptor binds is unknown. There are no base qualities to consult, and no much larger clone falls within one base.

This clonotype was sampled from a man aged 50-75 years who received an inactivated influenza vaccine. Donor details come from another sample of the same person, matched by shared clones. The V and J segments used are TRBV27 and TRBJ2-2; the D segment could be TRBD2, given 5 matching bases. The sequenced sample was PBMCs from blood, obtained roughly 20 months after vaccination. The CDR3 region: CASSLRATGGELFF. In nucleotides, the sequence is TGTGCCAGCAGTTTACGTGCAACGGGAGGGGAGCTGTTTTTT.